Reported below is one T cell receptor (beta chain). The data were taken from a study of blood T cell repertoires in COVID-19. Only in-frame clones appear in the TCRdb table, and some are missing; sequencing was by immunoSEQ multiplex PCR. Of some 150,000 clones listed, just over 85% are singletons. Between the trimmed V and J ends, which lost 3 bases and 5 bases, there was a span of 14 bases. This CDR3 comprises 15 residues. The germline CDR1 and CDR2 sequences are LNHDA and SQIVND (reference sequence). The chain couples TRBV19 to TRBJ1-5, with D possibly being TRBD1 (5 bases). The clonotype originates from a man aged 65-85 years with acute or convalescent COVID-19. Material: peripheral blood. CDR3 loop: CASSIDSLGHQPQHF. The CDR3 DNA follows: TGTGCCAGTAGTATCGACAGCCTGGGGCATCAGCCCCAGCATTTT.